Listed here are 5 T cell receptor beta chains from one sample, sequenced in a study of cytomegalovirus exposure and HLA in healthy donors. Amplification used 60 Vbeta primers and 13 Jbeta primers. The method was immunoSEQ multiplex PCR; TCRdb's version includes in-frame clones alone and lacks a portion of them. The table shows about 160,000 clones, with approximately 80% occurring only once. Material for sequencing was PBMCs. The receptors shown here come from a male donor in good health and CMV-seropositive.

In its sample, this clone was seen once. CDR3 sequence: CASSPGPGGRAYEQYF. For the CDR3, the DNA is TGTGCCAGCAGCCCAGGTCCGGGCGGGAGGGCCTACGAGCAGTACTTC. The J gene is TRBJ2-7, the V gene TRBV7-2, with TRBD2 matching over 9 bases. V lost 5 bases, J lost 2 bases, and 10 bases stayed unmatched. The CDR3 is 16 residues long. Germline CDR1 is SGHTA and CDR2 is FQGNSA.

The chain joins TRBV6-1 to TRBJ2-4, with 10 bases identical to TRBD2. The CDR3 covers 17 residues. CDR1 and CDR2 from the germline V gene are MNHNS and SASEGT. V was clipped by 3 bases and J by 2 bases; unmatched bases: 7. The CDR3 region is CASSDRSGRVTKNIQYF. The DNA for the CDR3 is TGTGCCAGCAGTGACCGGAGCGGGAGGGTTACCAAAAACATTCAGTACTTC.

V is TRBV10-3 and J is TRBJ2-7; 9 bases agree with TRBD1. This CDR3 spans 14 amino acids. CDR1 and CDR2 (germline): ENHRY, SYGVKD. V lost 8 bases, J lost 1 base, and 6 bases stayed unmatched. The CDR3 DNA sequence: TGTGCCATCGGGGGACAGGGACAATCCTACGAGCAGTACTTC. Its protein product is CAIGGQGQSYEQYF.

A note on this clone: At one of its ends the junction is not consistent with the germline gene, which may arise from a read error. The sample holds other DNA sequences that translate to the same CDR3. The V call is TRBV12-5, the J call TRBJ2-2; 11 bases are shared with TRBD1. The CDR3 is 15 residues long. Germline lookup yields CDR1 LGHNT and CDR2 FRNRAP. CDR3 DNA sequence: TGTGCTAGCGGTTTTCCGGACAGGGGGCCCGGGGAGCTGTTTTTT. Encoded protein: CASGFPDRGPGELFF.

The rearrangement joins TRBV7-2 to TRBJ1-2; tentatively, D is TRBD1 (5 bases). Germline V gene data show CDR1 as SGHTA and CDR2 as FQGNSA. V lost 5 bases and J lost 4, with 8 bases in between. The length of the CDR3 is 12 residues. This chain's CDR3 is CASSEGVYGYTF. CDR3 in DNA: TGTGCCAGCAGCGAAGGGGTCTATGGCTACACCTTC.